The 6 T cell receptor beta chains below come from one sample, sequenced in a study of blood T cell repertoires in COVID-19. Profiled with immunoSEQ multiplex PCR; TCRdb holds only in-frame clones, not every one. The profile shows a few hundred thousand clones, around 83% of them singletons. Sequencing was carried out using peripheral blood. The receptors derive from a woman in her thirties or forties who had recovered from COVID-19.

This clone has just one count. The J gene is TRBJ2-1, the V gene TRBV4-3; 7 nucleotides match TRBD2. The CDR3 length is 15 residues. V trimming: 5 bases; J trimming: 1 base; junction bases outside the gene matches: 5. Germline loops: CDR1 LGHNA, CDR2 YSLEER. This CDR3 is CASSYSGASYNEQFF. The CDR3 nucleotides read TGCGCCAGCAGCTACAGCGGGGCTTCCTACAATGAGCAGTTCTTC.

The CDR3 here is CASSQSAAALGNTIYF. DNA of the CDR3: TGTGCCAGCAGCCAATCGGCCGCCGCCCTTGGAAACACCATATATTTT. The chain recombines TRBV16 with TRBJ1-3; no clear D. Trimming shortened V by 0 bases and J by 3 bases, and 12 bases separated the two germline ends. Germline CDR1 is KGHSY and CDR2 is FQNENV. The CDR3 covers 16 residues.

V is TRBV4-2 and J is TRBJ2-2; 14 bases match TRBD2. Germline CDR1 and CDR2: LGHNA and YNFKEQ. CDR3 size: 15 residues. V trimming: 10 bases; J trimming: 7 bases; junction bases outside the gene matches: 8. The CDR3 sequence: CATGGTSGGGGELFF. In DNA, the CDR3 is TGTGCCACCGGCGGGACTAGCGGGGGAGGCGGGGAGCTGTTTTTT.

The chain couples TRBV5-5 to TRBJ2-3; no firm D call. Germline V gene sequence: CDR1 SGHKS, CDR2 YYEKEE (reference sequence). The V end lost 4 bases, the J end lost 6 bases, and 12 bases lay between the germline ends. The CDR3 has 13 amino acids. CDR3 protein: CASSLGPPDTQYF. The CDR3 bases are TGTGCCAGCAGCCTAGGTCCTCCGGATACGCAGTATTTT.

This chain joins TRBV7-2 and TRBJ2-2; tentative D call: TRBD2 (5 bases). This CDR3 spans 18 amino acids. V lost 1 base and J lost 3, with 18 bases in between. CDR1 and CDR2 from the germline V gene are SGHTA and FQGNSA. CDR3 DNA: TGTGCCAGCAGCTTAGAGTTGGCCCGGTCCGGGGACACCGGGGAGCTGTTTTTT. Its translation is CASSLELARSGDTGELFF. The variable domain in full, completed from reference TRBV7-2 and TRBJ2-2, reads GAGVSQSPSNKVTEKGKDVELRCDPISGHTALYWYRQSLGQGLEFLIYFQGNSAPDKSGLPSDRFSAERTGGSVSTLTIQRTQQEDSAVYLCASSLELARSGDTGELFFGEGSRLTVL.

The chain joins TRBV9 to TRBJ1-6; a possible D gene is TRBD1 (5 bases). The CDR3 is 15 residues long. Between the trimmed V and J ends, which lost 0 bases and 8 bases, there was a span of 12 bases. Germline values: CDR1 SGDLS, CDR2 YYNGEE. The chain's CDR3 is CASSVGGGGYSPLHF. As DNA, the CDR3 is TGTGCCAGCAGCGTAGGCGGGGGGGGTTATTCACCCCTCCACTTT.